Presented here are 16 T cell receptor beta chains from one specimen sequenced in a study of somatic mutations in cytotoxic T cells in rheumatoid arthritis. Method: immunoSEQ multiplex PCR; TCRdb's copy keeps in-frame clones and lacks some. The sample yields around 20,000 clones, 65% to 70% seen once. Material: CD8+ T cells sorted from blood. These receptors all come from an adult with rheumatoid arthritis.

This clone was recorded a few times. A junction end diverges from the germline sequence, so it may reflect a read error. The J gene is TRBJ1-6, the V gene TRBV28; no reliable D call. This CDR3 is built from 15 residues. Germline V lookup: CDR1 MDHEN, CDR2 SYDVKM. The CDR3 bases are TGTGCCAGCAGTTTCCTCGGCAGGAATAATTCTCCCCTCCACTTT. Protein sequence: CASSFLGRNNSPLHF. Full variable domain (rest looked up from reference TRBV28 and TRBJ1-6): DVKVTQSSRYLVKRTGEKVFLECVQDMDHENMFWYRQDPGLGLRLIYFSYDVKMKEKGDIPEGYSVSREKKERFSLILESASTNQTSMYLCASSFLGRNNSPLHFGNGTRLTVT.

This clone was seen just once. The rearrangement links TRBV15 to TRBJ2-6; D is uncertain. Germline assignment: CDR1 LNHNV and CDR2 YYDKDF (reference sequence). The CDR3 has 13 amino acids. Trimming removed 5 bases from V and 3 bases from J, with 5 bases in between. The chain's CDR3 is CATSGNGANVLTF. The CDR3 DNA is TGTGCCACCAGCGGAAATGGGGCCAACGTCCTGACTTTC.

This chain connects TRBV5-4 to TRBJ1-2; no clear D. The CDR3 has 12 residues. V was clipped by 2 bases and J by 8 bases, with 10 bases between them. CDR1 and CDR2 (germline): SGHNT, YYREEE (reference sequence). This CDR3 is CASSLELLGYTF. The CDR3 region has the DNA TGTGCCAGCAGCTTAGAACTACTGGGCTACACCTTC.

This clone was found a few times. The gene calls are TRBV6-5 and TRBJ1-5; TRBD1 might be the D (6 bases). Trimming removed 5 bases from V and 2 bases from J, with 10 bases in between. Germline V gene lookup returns CDR1 MNHEY and CDR2 SVGAGI. This CDR3 contains 14 residues. The CDR3 sequence: CASSAQGGNQPQHF. CDR3 nucleotide sequence: TGTGCCAGCAGTGCACAGGGAGGCAATCAGCCCCAGCATTTT.

This clone came up once. The chain couples TRBV7-6 to TRBJ2-2; the D gene is possibly TRBD2 (6 bases). Germline lookup yields CDR1 SGHVS and CDR2 FNYEAQ. V lost 4 bases, J lost 0 bases, and 21 bases lay in between. The CDR3 sequence is 19 residues long. DNA for the CDR3: TGTGCCAGCAGCTCATCGGAGGATAGCGGCTTTGCGAACACCGGGGAGCTGTTTTTT. Encoded protein: CASSSSEDSGFANTGELFF.

This sequence joins TRBV6-5 and TRBJ2-7; 10 bases match TRBD1. From germline, CDR1 is MNHEY and CDR2 SVGAGI. The CDR3 is 15 amino acids. V was clipped by 6 bases and J by 5 bases; unmatched bases: 10. CDR3 sequence (DNA): TGTGCCAGCAGAGACCCGGGACAGGGGCCTCACGAGCAGTACTTC. This translates into CASRDPGQGPHEQYF.

CDR3 nucleotides: TGCGCCAGCAGCCAGGACGAGCATAATTCACCCCTCCACTTT. Translated: CASSQDEHNSPLHF. The chain employs TRBV4-1 and TRBJ1-6; D gene ambiguous. This CDR3 has 14 amino acids. V lost 3 bases, J lost 5 bases, and 8 bases lay in between. Germline V lookup: CDR1 MGHRA, CDR2 YSYEKL.

The chain combines TRBV4-1 with TRBJ1-1; TRBD1 matches at 7 bases. Germline V gene lookup returns CDR1 MGHRA and CDR2 YSYEKL. The CDR3 totals 15 residues. Losses at the gene ends were 0 bases for V and 1 base for J; bases not matched to a gene: 2. CDR3 region: CASSQERGQNTEAFF. The CDR3 DNA reads TGCGCCAGCAGCCAAGAAAGGGGGCAGAACACTGAAGCTTTCTTT.

V and J are TRBV28 and TRBJ2-1, with 15 nucleotides matching TRBD2. The junction had 12 bases not matched to a gene; V was cut back by 5 bases and J by 13 bases. Germline V gene sequence: CDR1 MDHEN, CDR2 SYDVKM. The CDR3 consists of 16 residues. The CDR3 loop is CASSVDLGLAGGTQFF. DNA for the CDR3: TGTGCCAGCAGTGTCGACCTAGGACTAGCGGGGGGGACTCAGTTCTTC.

V is TRBV27 and J is TRBJ1-1; 7 bases align to TRBD1. This CDR3 has 16 amino acids. V lost 0 bases and J lost 1; bases outside the gene matches: 5. CDR1 is MNHEY, CDR2 SMNVEV, per germline (reference sequence). The CDR3 nucleotides are TGTGCCAGCAGTTTATCGGTGGGACAGACGAACACTGAAGCTTTCTTT. Its translation: CASSLSVGQTNTEAFF.

This sequence joins TRBV11-1 and TRBJ2-1; tentative D call: TRBD1 (5 bases). The CDR3 contains 14 residues. Germline CDR1 is SGHAT and CDR2 is FQDESV (reference sequence). V was cut by 4 bases and J by 4 bases, with 11 bases left in between. The CDR3 sequence: CASSSRRQYNEQFF. CDR3 nucleotide sequence: TGTGCCAGCAGCTCCAGGCGACAGTACAATGAGCAGTTCTTC.

The chain recombines TRBV4-2 with TRBJ1-2; D unclear. The V and J ends lost 1 base and 7 bases respectively, with 10 bases between them. Germline CDR1 reads LGHNA; CDR2 reads YNFKEQ. The CDR3 loop spans 13 amino acids. In nucleotides, the CDR3 is TGTGCCAGCAGCCAAGGGGAGGTACGTGGCTACACCTTC. This codes for CASSQGEVRGYTF.

This clone was detected once. The rearrangement uses TRBV21-1 and TRBJ1-3; TRBD1, the D gene given by the table, was not confirmed from the DNA. TRBV21-1 is an annotated pseudogene. The CDR3 runs 15 residues. This chain's CDR3 is CASSKGGTGANTIYF. CDR3 DNA: TGTGCCAGCAGCAAAGGAGGGACAGGTGCGAACACCATATATTTT.

J is TRBJ1-1 and V is TRBV2; D is unclear. With 8 bases removed from V and 0 bases from J, the gap between germline ends came to 10 bases. CDR1 is SNHLY and CDR2 is FYNNEI in the germline V gene. CDR3 length: 13 residues. The CDR3: CASVTRMNTEAFF. In DNA, the CDR3 is TGTGCCAGCGTAACCCGGATGAACACTGAAGCTTTCTTT.

The J gene is TRBJ2-2, the V gene TRBV5-4; D not certain. CDR1 is SGHNT and CDR2 is YYREEE in the germline V gene (reference sequence). This CDR3 is 14 amino acids long. The V end was cut by 0 bases, the J end by 6 bases, with 9 bases between. The CDR3 DNA reads as TGTGCCAGCAGCTTGGGCGCGGAGCCCGGGGAGCTGTTTTTT. It is translated as CASSLGAEPGELFF. The complete variable domain, with remaining parts taken from reference TRBV5-4 and TRBJ2-2, reads ETGVTQSPTHLIKTRGQQVTLRCSSQSGHNTVSWYQQALGQGPQFIFQYYREEENGRGNFPPRFSGLQFPNYSSELNVNALELDDSALYLCASSLGAEPGELFFGEGSRLTVL.

The V call is TRBV4-1, the J call TRBJ1-2; D gene unclear. V was clipped by 0 bases and J by 0 bases, with 8 bases between them. The length of the CDR3 is 15 residues. CDR1 and CDR2 from the germline V gene are MGHRA and YSYEKL. CDR3 loop: CASSQEFGANYGYTF. The CDR3 nucleotides read TGCGCCAGCAGCCAAGAATTTGGGGCTAACTATGGCTACACCTTC.